This T cell receptor (beta chain) was captured in a study of human T cells and chemical hapten exposure. At the level of the study: Variation in per-sample TCR yields came mainly from small pooled library volume differences.

Described time point: healthy volunteer bleed at 2 weeks. The template was total RNA from unfractionated whole blood. There are 12 residues in the CDR3. Germline V gene data show CDR1 as GTSNPN and CDR2 as SVGIG (reference sequence). Trimming cost V 5 bases and J 1 base, with 8 bases left between them. This clonotype showed up many times. Individual cDNA molecules (in the library) carried attached unique molecular identifiers. A single record per CDR3 protein comes from TCRdb applying MiXCR to the RACE reads. In the table there are about 45,000 distinct CDR3 sequences, less than 4.5% of which are singletons.

Sample: whole blood. The sequence came from a human donor in good health. Some clones in this sample may be carry-over from other donors' samples. The chain has TRBV30 and TRBJ1-1; D is perhaps TRBD1 (5 bases). CDR3 DNA sequence: TGTGCCTGGGGCACAGGGAACACTGAAGCTTTCTTT. It yields the protein CAWGTGNTEAFF.